This TCR beta chain was obtained from a study of cytomegalovirus exposure and HLA in healthy donors. With 60 Vbeta and 13 Jbeta primers, the PCR was carried out. Data came from immunoSEQ multiplex PCR; TCRdb stores just in-frame clones and leaves some out. The sample contains under 150,000 clones, 82% of which appear only once. The TCR comes from a male donor in good health and CMV-seropositive. Sequencing was carried out using PBMCs.

Written as DNA, the CDR3 is TGTGCCAGCAGTTGGGAACAGGTACCCACAGATACGCAGTATTTT. Translated: CASSWEQVPTDTQYF. The chain is built from TRBV2 and TRBJ2-3, with D possibly being TRBD1 (5 bases). V lost 5 bases and J 2 bases, leaving 14 bases between the germline ends. The CDR3 loop spans 15 amino acids. Germline V CDR1 and CDR2: SNHLY, FYNNEI.